These 18 T cell receptor beta chains were sequenced from one sample in a study of CD8 T cells in ankylosing spondylitis. Study-level points and caveats: For ankylosing spondylitis blood, a TCR beta motif of under 10 highly homologous variants appeared characteristic.

These receptors lack a known antigen. Each CDR3 protein gets one entry after TCRdb re-called the 5' RACE reads with MiXCR. Among some 450,000 distinct CDR3 sequences listed, roughly 17% were seen once. The sequenced material came from blood, either unsorted or a sorted T cell fraction (not recorded which). Receptors originate from a male donor with ankylosing spondylitis.

The chain joins TRBV6-4 to TRBJ1-6; TRBD1 is a possible D gene (5 bases). V lost 0 bases and J lost 7, with 19 bases in between. CDR3 length: 18 residues. Germline CDR1 reads MRHNA; CDR2 reads SNTAGT. This CDR3 is CASSDSALSGPENSPLHF. CDR3 nucleotides: TGTGCCAGCAGTGACTCGGCCCTCTCGGGACCAGAAAATTCACCCCTCCACTTT.

V gene TRBV27 combines with J gene TRBJ2-1; 16 nucleotides align to TRBD2. The trim removed 10 bases at V and 0 bases at J, leaving 6 bases unmatched. The CDR3 extends over 17 amino acids. Germline V gene lookup returns CDR1 MNHEY and CDR2 SMNVEV (reference sequence). CDR3 nucleotide sequence: TGTGCCACCGGGACTAGCGGGGGGGAGAGCTCCTACAATGAGCAGTTCTTC. As protein: CATGTSGGESSYNEQFF.

The gene calls are TRBV30 and TRBJ1-5, with D uncertain. This CDR3 has 15 amino acids. V shed 2 bases and J shed 0 bases, with 11 bases lying between them. The germline CDR1 and CDR2 sequences are GTSNPN and SVGIG (reference sequence). The CDR3 sequence is CAWSSEGYSNQPQHF. As DNA, the CDR3 is TGTGCCTGGAGTTCAGAAGGGTATAGCAATCAGCCCCAGCATTTT. The whole variable domain, filled in from reference TRBV30 and TRBJ1-5, reads SQTIHQWPATLVQPVGSPLSLECTVEGTSNPNLYWYRQAAGRGLQLLFYSVGIGQISSEVPQNLSASRPQDRQFILSSKKLLLSDSGFYLCAWSSEGYSNQPQHFGDGTRLSIL.

Only a few counts were recorded for this clonotype. The gene calls are TRBV6-1 and TRBJ1-2; 7 bases fit TRBD1. Germline V gives CDR1 MNHNS, CDR2 SASEGT. J lost 7 bases, V lost 10 bases, and 3 bases had no gene match. This CDR3 region has 10 residues. CDR3 amino acids: CATDRAGYTF. In DNA, the CDR3 is TGTGCCACCGACAGGGCTGGCTACACCTTC.

The rearrangement links TRBV28 to TRBJ2-5; tentatively, D is TRBD2 (6 bases). Trimming took off 1 base at V and 2 bases at J, with 17 bases between the two ends. The CDR3 runs 17 residues. CDR1 MDHEN and CDR2 SYDVKM come from the germline V gene. The CDR3 loop reads CASSLLGGTGPQETQYF. The CDR3 nucleotides are TGTGCCAGCAGTTTATTAGGAGGGACGGGGCCACAAGAGACCCAGTACTTC.

This clonotype occurred a few times. This chain connects TRBV5-1 to TRBJ2-7; maybe TRBD1 (6 bases). The V gene lost 4 bases and the J gene lost 0 bases, with 11 bases spanning the gap. This CDR3 has 14 amino acids. Germline CDR1 SGHRS, CDR2 YFSETQ. In DNA form, the CDR3 reads TGCGCCAGCAGCATACTGACAGGCTCCTACGAGCAGTACTTC. This sequence encodes CASSILTGSYEQYF.

Turning to this clonotype: This may arise from a read error, as a much more abundant clone is one base away. The rearrangement uses TRBV20-1 and TRBJ2-1, with TRBD2 matching over 10 bases. The CDR3 is made up of 15 amino acids. The V segment lost 0 bases and the J segment 4 bases; nucleotides outside the gene matches: 3. Germline CDR1 DFQATT, CDR2 SNEGSKA (reference sequence). CDR3 DNA sequence: TGCAGTGCTAGAGAGCAGACTAGCGGGTACAATGAGCAGTTCTTC. It encodes CSAREQTSGYNEQFF.

V and J are TRBV4-1 and TRBJ1-5, with a possible D match to TRBD1 (5 bases). The CDR3 contains 16 residues. The germline gives CDR1 MGHRA, CDR2 YSYEKL. The V end was cut by 0 bases, the J end by 6 bases, with 15 bases between. CDR3: CASSQDFRDIGQPQHF. As DNA, the CDR3 is TGCGCCAGCAGCCAAGATTTCAGGGATATTGGTCAGCCCCAGCATTTT.

The rearrangement uses TRBV12-3 or TRBV12-4 and TRBJ2-1, with 14 nucleotides matching TRBD2. CDR3 length equals 18 residues. The junction had 7 bases not matched to a gene; V was cut back by 6 bases and J by 0 bases. The CDR3 protein is CASRPGLAGDHSYNEQFF. CDR3 DNA sequence: TGTGCCAGCAGACCGGGACTAGCGGGAGACCACTCCTACAATGAGCAGTTCTTC.

This clonotype came up many times. The V gene is TRBV7-9, the J gene TRBJ2-1; TRBD1 matches 9 bases. The CDR3 has 17 amino acids. Trimming removed 0 bases from V and 3 bases from J; junction bases left unmatched: 6. Germline V gene sequence: CDR1 SEHNR, CDR2 FQNEAQ (reference sequence). The CDR3 spells CASSLAPGQGHYNEQFF. The CDR3 region has the DNA TGTGCCAGCAGCTTAGCCCCGGGACAGGGACACTACAATGAGCAGTTCTTC.

This clonotype was counted only a few times. The chain employs TRBV20-1 and TRBJ1-5; D gene unclear. CDR1 and CDR2 (germline): DFQATT, SNEGSKA (reference sequence). V lost 3 bases and J lost 2, with 11 bases in between. The length of the CDR3 is 14 residues. The CDR3 sequence is CSARKADGNQPQHF. CDR3 DNA: TGCAGTGCTAGGAAGGCAGATGGCAATCAGCCCCAGCATTTT.

The CDR3 sequence: CASSFGGSGNAGELFF. The CDR3 DNA follows: TGTGCCAGCAGTTTTGGAGGCTCGGGAAACGCCGGGGAGCTGTTTTTT. The chain has TRBV27 and TRBJ2-2; possibly TRBD2 for D (5 bases). Germline lookup yields CDR1 MNHEY and CDR2 SMNVEV (reference sequence). Between the trimmed V and J ends, which lost 3 bases and 6 bases, there was a span of 17 bases. This CDR3 is 16 amino acids long.

This chain uses TRBV5-1 with TRBJ2-7, with TRBD2 identical over 9 bases. CDR3 length equals 14 residues. J lost 6 bases, V lost 4 bases, and 8 bases had no gene match. Germline V gene data show CDR1 as SGHRS and CDR2 as YFSETQ. CDR3 residues: CASSRELAGGEQYF. CDR3 sequence (DNA): TGCGCCAGCAGCCGAGAACTAGCGGGCGGCGAGCAGTACTTC.

This clonotype was detected many times. The chain employs TRBV4-1 and TRBJ2-1, with 14 positions matching TRBD2. Germline V CDR1 and CDR2: MGHRA, YSYEKL. The length of the CDR3 is 18 residues. The V gene end was trimmed by 4 bases and the J gene end by 4 bases; junction bases not matched to a gene: 9. CDR3: CASSLGTSGSGVYNEQFF. The CDR3 DNA is TGCGCCAGCAGCCTGGGGACTAGCGGGAGTGGGGTGTACAATGAGCAGTTCTTC.

CDR3 amino acids: CASSLGGTERNTGELFF. The DNA for the CDR3 is TGCGCCAGCAGCTTGGGCGGGACCGAAAGGAACACCGGGGAGCTGTTTTTT. V is TRBV5-1 and J is TRBJ2-2; D perhaps matches TRBD2 (6 bases). The CDR3 length is 17 residues. The germline gives CDR1 SGHRS, CDR2 YFSETQ. Trimming shortened V by 0 bases and J by 1 base, and 13 bases separated the two germline ends.

This clonotype was observed a handful of times. The V call is TRBV6-5, the J call TRBJ1-6; 9 nucleotides align to TRBD1. The CDR3 spans 15 residues. In germline, CDR1 is MNHEY, CDR2 SVGAGI. The junction had 10 bases not matched to a gene; V was cut back by 4 bases and J by 12 bases. Written as DNA, the CDR3 is TGTGCCAGCAGTTTGGACCGGGACAGGGTTCAACCCCTCCACTTT. This codes for CASSLDRDRVQPLHF.

The chain couples TRBV12-3 or TRBV12-4 to TRBJ2-5, with D possibly matching TRBD2 (7 bases). CDR3 size: 15 residues. The V end was cut by 6 bases, the J end by 2 bases, with 16 bases between. The CDR3 coding sequence is TGTGCCAGCAGCTTGAAAGGGGGGGGTCAAGAGACCCAGTACTTC. As protein: CASSLKGGGQETQYF.

The chain is built from TRBV10-3 and TRBJ1-1; 8 bases map to TRBD1. There are 13 residues in the CDR3. Germline loops: CDR1 ENHRY, CDR2 SYGVKD. The ends lost 6 bases at V and 9 bases at J; junction bases unmatched: 9. In DNA, the CDR3 is TGTGCCATCAGGAATATGGACAGGGAGAAAGCTTTCTTT. As protein: CAIRNMDREKAFF.